The clone carrying this T cell receptor (beta chain) occurred a few times. The CDR3 is made up of 13 amino acids. Trimming took off 7 bases at V and 4 bases at J, with 13 bases between the two ends. Germline V CDR1 and CDR2: MNHEY, SVGAGI. This specimen belongs to a study of human T cells and chemical hapten exposure. Documented time point: patch test 3, about 24 weeks after DPC sensitization. Treatment specified: therapeutic diphenylcyclopropenone sensitization with weekly scalp DPC. The template was total RNA from unfractionated whole blood. A single record per CDR3 protein comes from TCRdb applying MiXCR to the RACE reads. The sample lists about 39,000 distinct CDR3 sequences; roughly 13% were seen once.

The sequenced sample was whole blood, obtained in connection with sensitization to the hapten diphenylcyclopropenone (DPC). The receptor was isolated from a woman between 40 and 50 years old with alopecia areata. Some clones in this sample may be carry-over from other donors' samples. The V and J genes are TRBV6-5 and TRBJ1-2; D possibly corresponds to TRBD1 (5 bases). The CDR3 loop reads CASTQSGAYGYTF. CDR3 coding DNA: TGTGCCAGCACCCAAAGCGGGGCCTATGGCTACACCTTC.